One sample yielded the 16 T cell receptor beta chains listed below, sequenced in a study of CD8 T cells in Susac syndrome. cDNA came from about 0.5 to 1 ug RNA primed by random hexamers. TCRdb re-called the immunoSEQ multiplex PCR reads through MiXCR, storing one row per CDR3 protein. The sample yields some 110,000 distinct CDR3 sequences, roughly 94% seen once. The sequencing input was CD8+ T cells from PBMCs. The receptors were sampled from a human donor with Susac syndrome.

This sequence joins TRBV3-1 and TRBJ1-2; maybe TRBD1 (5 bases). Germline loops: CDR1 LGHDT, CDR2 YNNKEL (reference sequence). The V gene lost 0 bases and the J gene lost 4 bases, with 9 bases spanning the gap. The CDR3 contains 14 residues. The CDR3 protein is CASSQEQASYGYTF. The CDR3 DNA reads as TGTGCCAGCAGCCAAGAACAGGCCTCCTATGGCTACACCTTC.

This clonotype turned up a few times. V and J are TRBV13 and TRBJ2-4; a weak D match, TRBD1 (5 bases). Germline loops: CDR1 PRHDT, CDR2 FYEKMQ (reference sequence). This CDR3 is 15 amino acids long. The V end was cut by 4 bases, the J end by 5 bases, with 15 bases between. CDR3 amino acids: CASSSVLVQENIQYF. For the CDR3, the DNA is TGTGCCAGCAGCTCCGTACTGGTACAGGAAAACATTCAGTACTTC.

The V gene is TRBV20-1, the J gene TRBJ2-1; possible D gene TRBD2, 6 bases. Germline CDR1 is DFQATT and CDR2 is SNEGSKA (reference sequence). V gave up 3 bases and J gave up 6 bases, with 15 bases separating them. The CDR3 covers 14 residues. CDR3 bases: TGCAGTGCTAGTGTGGGAGGCTTAGGCAATGAGCAGTTCTTC. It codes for CSASVGGLGNEQFF.

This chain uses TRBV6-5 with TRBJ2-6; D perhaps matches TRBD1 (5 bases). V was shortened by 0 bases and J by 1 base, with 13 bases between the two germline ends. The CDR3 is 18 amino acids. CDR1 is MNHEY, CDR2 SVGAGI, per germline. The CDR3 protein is CASSYSTGELSGANVLTF. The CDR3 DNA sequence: TGTGCCAGCAGTTACTCCACAGGCGAACTTTCTGGGGCCAACGTCCTGACTTTC.

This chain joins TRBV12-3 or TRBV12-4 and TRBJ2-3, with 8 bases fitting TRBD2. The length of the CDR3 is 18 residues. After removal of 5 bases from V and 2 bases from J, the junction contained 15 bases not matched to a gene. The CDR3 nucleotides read TGTGCCAGCAGTCGGGGGGGACCGGCACCTTCGATCACAGATACGCAGTATTTT. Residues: CASSRGGPAPSITDTQYF.

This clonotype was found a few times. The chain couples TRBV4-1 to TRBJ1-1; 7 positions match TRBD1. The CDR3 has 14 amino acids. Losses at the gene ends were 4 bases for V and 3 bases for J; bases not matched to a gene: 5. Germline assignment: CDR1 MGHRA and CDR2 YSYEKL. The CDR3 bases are TGCGCCAGCAGCCGAACAGGGGAGGACACTGAAGCTTTCTTT. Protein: CASSRTGEDTEAFF.

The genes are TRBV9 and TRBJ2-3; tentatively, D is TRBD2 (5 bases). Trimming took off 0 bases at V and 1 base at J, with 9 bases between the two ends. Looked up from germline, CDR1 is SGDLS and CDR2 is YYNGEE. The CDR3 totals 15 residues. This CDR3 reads CASSVVGAGTDTQYF. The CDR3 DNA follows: TGTGCCAGCAGCGTAGTTGGAGCGGGCACAGATACGCAGTATTTT.

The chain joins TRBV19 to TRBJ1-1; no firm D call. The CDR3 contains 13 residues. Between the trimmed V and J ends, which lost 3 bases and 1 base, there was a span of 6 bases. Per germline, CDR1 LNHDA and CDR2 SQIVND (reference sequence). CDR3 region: CASSIERNTEAFF. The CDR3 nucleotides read TGTGCCAGTAGTATTGAAAGGAACACTGAAGCTTTCTTT.

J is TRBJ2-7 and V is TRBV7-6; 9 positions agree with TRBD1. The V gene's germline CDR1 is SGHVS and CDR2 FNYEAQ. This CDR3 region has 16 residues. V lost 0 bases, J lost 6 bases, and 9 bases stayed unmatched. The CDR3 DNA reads TGTGCCAGCAGCTTAGCGAGGGACAGGGTCCCTCTCGAGCAGTACTTC. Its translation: CASSLARDRVPLEQYF.

CDR3 region: CASSIGEGSYNEQFF. The CDR3 DNA follows: TGTGCCAGTAGTATCGGGGAGGGCTCCTACAATGAGCAGTTCTTC. The chain links TRBV19 to TRBJ2-1, with 7 bases matching TRBD2. V lost 3 bases and J lost 0; bases outside the gene matches: 2. The CDR3 totals 15 residues. CDR1 is LNHDA, CDR2 SQIVND, per germline (reference sequence).

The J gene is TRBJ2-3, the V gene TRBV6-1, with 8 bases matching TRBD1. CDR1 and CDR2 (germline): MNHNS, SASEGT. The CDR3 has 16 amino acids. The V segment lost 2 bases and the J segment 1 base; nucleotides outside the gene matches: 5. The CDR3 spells CASSEYRGLGTDTQYF. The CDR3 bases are TGTGCCAGCAGTGAATACAGGGGGTTGGGCACAGATACGCAGTATTTT.

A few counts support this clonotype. CDR3 bases: TGCAGTGCTAGAGATCGTGGGTCCTACAATGAGCAGTTCTTC. Its protein product is CSARDRGSYNEQFF. The chain links TRBV20-1 to TRBJ2-1; D unresolved. The germline gives CDR1 DFQATT, CDR2 SNEGSKA (reference sequence). The CDR3 sequence is 14 residues long. V was clipped by 0 bases and J by 1 base, with 7 bases between them.

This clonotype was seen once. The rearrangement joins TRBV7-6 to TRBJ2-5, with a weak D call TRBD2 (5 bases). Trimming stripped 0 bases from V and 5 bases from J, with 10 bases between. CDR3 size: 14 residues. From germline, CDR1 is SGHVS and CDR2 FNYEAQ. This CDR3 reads CASSLALAGETQYF. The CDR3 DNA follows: TGTGCCAGCAGCTTAGCTCTAGCCGGGGAGACCCAGTACTTC.

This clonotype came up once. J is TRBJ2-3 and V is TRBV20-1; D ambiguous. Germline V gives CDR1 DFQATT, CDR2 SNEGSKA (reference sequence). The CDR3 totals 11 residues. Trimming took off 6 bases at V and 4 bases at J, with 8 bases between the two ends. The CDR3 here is CSASDADTQYF. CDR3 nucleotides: TGCAGTGCATCAGACGCAGATACGCAGTATTTT.

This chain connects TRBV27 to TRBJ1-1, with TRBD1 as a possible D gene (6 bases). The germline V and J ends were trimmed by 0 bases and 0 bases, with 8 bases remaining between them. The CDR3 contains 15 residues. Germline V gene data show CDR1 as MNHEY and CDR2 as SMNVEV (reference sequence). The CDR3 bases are TGTGCCAGCAGTTTATCAGGGGGAATGAACACTGAAGCTTTCTTT. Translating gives CASSLSGGMNTEAFF.

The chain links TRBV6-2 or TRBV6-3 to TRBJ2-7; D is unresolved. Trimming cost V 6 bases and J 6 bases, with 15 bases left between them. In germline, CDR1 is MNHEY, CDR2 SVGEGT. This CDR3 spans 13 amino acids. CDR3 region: CASSPRGLAEQYF. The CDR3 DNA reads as TGTGCCAGCAGCCCACGAGGCTTGGCCGAGCAGTACTTC.